This T cell receptor beta chain appears in the sequencing data of a study of blood T cell repertoires in COVID-19. Overall study context: Both acute and convalescent COVID-19 samples were obtained from the United States, Italy and Spain.

The CDR3 has 17 amino acids. Germline CDR1 reads MNHNS; CDR2 reads SASEGT. The V end was cut by 0 bases, the J end by 1 base, with 13 bases between. Original processing notes: By means of reference gene primer amplification, nucleated cell counts were estimated. Sequenced by immunoSEQ multiplex PCR; TCRdb stores in-frame clones only, minus some. The V and J calls and the clone size are those of that table, but D and trimming were determined from the DNA. The table records 54,000 or so clones, around 83% of them present only once. The V call is TRBV6-1, the J call TRBJ1-5; the D gene is possibly TRBD1 (5 bases). Sample: peripheral blood. The TCR originated in a woman in her sixties or seventies with acute or convalescent COVID-19. The CDR3 DNA reads as TGTGCCAGCAGTGAAGCTATCCACCGACAGAGCAATCAGCCCCAGCATTTT. It specifies CASSEAIHRQSNQPQHF.